The T cell receptor beta chain described here comes from a study of CD4 T cells in relation to SARS-CoV-2 and coronaviruses (dated by TCRdb to about 2021). For the study in its entirety: In the ViraFEST assay, PBMCs were grown with antigen for 10 days, and TCR beta CDR3s were then sequenced to identify antigen-specific clonal expansions. An HIV-1 Nef peptide pool or a no-peptide culture served as the negative reference condition. Using patient-derived lymphoblastoid cell lines, the shared crossreactive spike epitopes were mapped to their HLA restriction. The study assessed, at the TCR clonotype level, memory CD4+ T cell crossreactivity between SARS-CoV-2 and common cold coronavirus spike proteins. The Adaptive Biotechnologies TCR-sequencing kit was used for samples from a few pre-COVID donors and for the naive versus memory experiments, whereas the other data were Illumina-based. A different, Illumina-based TCR-beta assay was used to sequence expansion assays from other donors in the study. The paper's findings and limits, for the study overall: Pre-pandemic and post-infection samples were not both contributed by any donor, so tracing of the source of pre-existing responses was limited. The study was limited by small numbers of patients and tested TCRs. Approximately 61% of donors had memory CD4+ clonotypes that crossrecognized SARS-CoV-2 and at least one common cold coronavirus spike. Crossreactive clones showed significantly weaker SARS-CoV-2-driven expansion than monoreactive clones, consistent with antigenic imprinting. Because the crossreactivity analysis focused on spike protein, crossreactivity against other viral proteins was not assessed.

As to this clone: Its cognate antigen has yet to be identified. The sample holds no much larger clone one base away, and base qualities are not on file.

Receptor libraries were prepared by the immunoSEQ multiplex PCR assay. Per the source publication's procedure: During preprocessing, nonproductive sequences were removed, along with CDR3s that did not begin with C, did not end with F or W, or were shorter than 7 amino acids. Antigen-specific clonotypes were called with the MANAFEST web app, based on expansion relative to reference and other culture wells. A clone was considered positive if significant expansion relative to the reference culture was observed in 2 of 3 replicate wells at an FDR below 0.05. For a clone to be considered positive, significant expansion relative to all other tandem wells and an odds ratio above 5 were also required. Pairwise Levenshtein distance, computed with the stringdist R package after three terminal residues were trimmed from each end, was used as the measure of CDR3 homology. The source is immuneACCESS, and TCRdb retained only in-frame sequences with V and J called. Part of the clones is not carried over; for the studies checked, unresolved V genes explain less than half of this, and the remainder is unexplained. V and J calls and clone size are copied from that table; D and trimming were computed from the DNA. The sample contains about 21,000 clones, just under 75% of them found a single time. The ten largest clones take up around an eighth of the sample.

CD4+ T cells from unexposed donors were collected before the COVID-19 pandemic (2011-2018). Following 10 days of culture, the EasySep CD4+ T cell isolation kit was used to isolate CD4+ T cells. As far as cell numbers permitted, CD4+ T cells from unexposed donors were tested for reactivity against SARS-CoV-2 S and N as well as four spike pools from common cold coronaviruses. Approximately 2 million PBMCs per well were cultured in IMDM with around 5% human AB serum and 8.5 to 10 IU/ml IL-2. Half of the culture medium was replaced with fresh IL-2-containing medium on days 3 and 7. In general, triplicate replicate wells were used for every peptide culture condition. Leukapheresis product for the unexposed donors was purchased commercially. PBMCs were isolated from leukapheresis product or whole blood by Ficoll-Paque PLUS gradient centrifugation. PBMCs were either cryopreserved at -140 degrees C or used fresh in the expansion assay. The QIAamp Micro DNA Kit was used to extract genomic DNA from the CD4+ T cells.

The source of this sequence is a human donor in good health. Sequenced material: CD4+ T cells from PBMCs, cultured in vitro.

The CDR3 amino acid sequence is: CASSPPSAGRAGTQYF. The DNA is as follows: TGTGCCAGCTCACCACCATCGGCGGGGAGGGCCGGGACCCAGTACTTC. The sequence is built from TRBV18 and TRBJ2-5, with 7 middle bases fitting TRBD2. The CDR3 contains 16 residues, cysteine and phenylalanine counted. Here the CDR3 DNA is all that survives: 48 bases in frame from base 1. Trimming removed 0 bases from V and 7 bases from J; the gene matches leave 11 bases unexplained. The germline V gene supplies CDR1 KGHSH and CDR2 LQKENI.